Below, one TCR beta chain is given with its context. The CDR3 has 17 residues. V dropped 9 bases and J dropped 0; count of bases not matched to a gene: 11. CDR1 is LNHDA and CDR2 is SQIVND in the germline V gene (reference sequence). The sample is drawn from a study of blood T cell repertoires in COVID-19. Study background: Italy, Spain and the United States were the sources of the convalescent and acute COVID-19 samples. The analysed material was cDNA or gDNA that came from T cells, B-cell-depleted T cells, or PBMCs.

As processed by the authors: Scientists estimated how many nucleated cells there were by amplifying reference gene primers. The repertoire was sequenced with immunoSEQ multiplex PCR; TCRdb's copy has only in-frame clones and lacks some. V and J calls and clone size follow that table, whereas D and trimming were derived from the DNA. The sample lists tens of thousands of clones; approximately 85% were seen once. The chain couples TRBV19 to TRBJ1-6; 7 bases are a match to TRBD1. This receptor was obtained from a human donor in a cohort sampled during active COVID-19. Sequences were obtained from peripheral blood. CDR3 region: CASQQGPKSSYNSPLHF. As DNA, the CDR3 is TGTGCCAGCCAACAGGGGCCGAAAAGCTCCTATAATTCACCCCTCCACTTT.